What follows describes a single T cell receptor beta chain. V dropped 2 bases and J dropped 9; count of bases not matched to a gene: 7. The CDR3 contains 15 residues. Germline-derived CDR1 and CDR2 are MRHNA and SNTAGT. Clones were read by immunoSEQ multiplex PCR, and TCRdb kept only the in-frame ones, dropping some. In the table there are some 660,000 clones, about 90% of which are singletons. The sample is drawn from a study of shared T cell receptors in the human thymus. This sample also appeared in a second study, on human thymus T cells. As reported in that work: Thymic resections from corrective heart surgery supplied the tissue. Within thymic and blood repertoires, V and J gene usage appeared to be biased. The related literature has documented a marked overlap of thymic repertoires among unrelated individuals.

The specimen sequenced was thymocytes. This receptor was obtained from a boy in the first two years of life with a congenital heart defect. The chain links TRBV6-4 to TRBJ2-1; 10 bases align to TRBD2. The CDR3 nucleotides read TGTGCCAGCAGTGACACAGGGTCTAGCGGGAGTGAGCAGTTCTTC. This codes for CASSDTGSSGSEQFF.